This TCR beta chain emerged from a study of blood T cell repertoires in COVID-19. About the research overall: Some COVID-19 samples were acute and others convalescent; all came from the United States, Italy and Spain.

This clone was counted between two and nine times. Original processing notes: Reference gene primer amplification yielded estimated nucleated cell counts. Sequenced by immunoSEQ multiplex PCR; TCRdb stores in-frame clones only, minus some. V and J calls plus clone size are reproduced from that table; the DNA served to infer D and trimming. The table has roughly 78,000 clones, around 88% seen once; the top ten hold about 0.5%. The V and J ends lost 4 bases and 7 bases, in that order; junction bases with no gene match: 5. The CDR3 sequence is 15 residues long. The germline V gene has CDR1 SGHDN and CDR2 FVKESK.

The sequence came from a man aged 55 to 70 with acute or convalescent COVID-19. Source material: peripheral blood. The rearrangement uses TRBV14 and TRBJ1-4; 11 bases match TRBD1. The CDR3 DNA reads as TGTGCCAGCAGCCCAGGACAGGGGGCTGGTGAAAAACTGTTTTTT. Amino acid sequence: CASSPGQGAGEKLFF.